This T cell receptor (beta chain) was obtained from a study of blood T cell repertoires in COVID-19 (dated by TCRdb to between 2020 and 2021). For the study in its entirety: Samples from collaborators originated in the United States, Italy and Spain and spanned both the acute and convalescent phases of COVID-19. Sample metadata almost always included a de-identified subject ID, COVID-19 status, age in years and sex. Subjects who had been exposed to COVID-19, were actively infected with it, or had recovered from it provided the deeply sampled blood TCRbeta repertoires that made up the dataset. Samples were obtained from the ongoing ImmuneRACE study (first 160 participants) and from over 1,000 subjects provided by 6 global collaborators. The repertoires were released in a freely available public database intended as a resource for research on the immune response to SARS-CoV-2. HLA class I and class II types, where available, came from metadata supplied by the sample provider rather than from assay-based typing. The material from the prospective study consisted of cDNA or gDNA derived from T cells, B-cell-depleted T cells, or PBMCs. What the study reported, not specific to this receptor: The amount of clinical and demographic metadata varied by source and participant and was provided uncurated.

Of note for this clone: The antigen this receptor binds is unknown. Base qualities are not at hand, and no much larger clone is one base apart.

Whole blood was collected in K2EDTA tubes by collaborating institutions according to the institutions' own protocols. For TCRbeta analysis, collaborator samples were shipped as frozen whole blood, as isolated PBMCs, or as DNA extracted from either sample type. The germline V and J ends show losses of 0 bases and 4 bases respectively, and no gene match explains 9 bases of the junction. Spanning cysteine to phenylalanine, the CDR3 consists of 17 amino acids. Just CDR3 DNA is preserved here, 51 bases in frame from base 1. Via the germline V gene, CDR1 is LGHNA and CDR2 YSLEER. TCRbeta CDR3 regions were amplified from genomic DNA by means of the immunoSEQ Assay, a bias-controlled multiplex PCR. The original methods were these. The number of nucleated cells in each sample was estimated by amplification of reference gene primers within the assay. To quantify the absolute abundance of each unique TCRbeta CDR3 rearrangement, sequence reads were collapsed and filtered. For each sample, productive Simpson clonality was calculated by taking the square root of Simpson's diversity index across productive rearrangements. Sourced from immuneACCESS, this table was stored by TCRdb with only in-frame sequences that have V and J called. A share of the clones is absent; for the studies checked, an unresolved V gene accounts for under half, and the remainder has no known explanation. Clone size and V and J calls were adopted from that table, with D and trimming inferred from the DNA. This sample comprises more than 45,000 clones, around 84% of them detected only once. Under 8.5% of the sample goes to the ten largest clones.

This TCR came from a human donor with active COVID-19. The donor label of this sample is uncertain. The sequencing sample was made of peripheral blood. Recombination connected TRBV4-3 to TRBJ1-1; TRBD1 aligns with 9 central bases. The sequence in DNA is TGCGCCAGCAGCCAAGATACGGGACAGGGTGTTAGCACTGAAGCTTTCTTT. It translates as CASSQDTGQGVSTEAFF.